This entry is about one T cell receptor beta chain. Its antigen is undetermined. The data stem from a study of T cell clonotyping in hematopoietic cell transplantation. Study-wide results and limits: Broader posttransplant TCR repertoire diversity was predicted by graft donor and pretransplant recipient Inverse Simpson Index values. Pathologically expanded recipient clonotypes increased progressively from day 30 to day 180 as diversity fell. Few recipient clonotypes overlapped donors; over 97% were de novo at given depth. Without cell sorting, CD4 versus CD8 contributions remain unresolved.

The germline V and J ends were trimmed by 5 bases and 6 bases, with 13 bases remaining between them. CDR1 and CDR2 (germline): SEHNR, FQNEAQ (reference sequence). The CDR3 length is 13 residues. TCRdb's copy holds only in-frame clones and misses some; the assay was immunoSEQ multiplex PCR. The sample yields thousands of clones, roughly 91% seen once. The rearrangement links TRBV7-9 to TRBJ1-1; weak D call: TRBD1 (5 bases). The TCR comes from a female patient between 50 and 60 years old who had an allogeneic stem cell transplant from a related donor, so the T cells may come from the graft donor. Some clones in this sample may be carry-over from other donors' samples. The material sequenced was peripheral blood mononuclear cells, taken 100 days after allogeneic stem cell transplant. CDR3 residues: CASSAQGDPEAFF. For the CDR3, the DNA is TGTGCCAGCAGCGCGCAGGGCGACCCTGAAGCTTTCTTT.